This T cell receptor beta chain was captured by sequencing in a study of T cell repertoires in cytomegalovirus infection. Study-wide background: Indications of both CMV infection and matching HLA type were provided by public TCR beta signatures.

Overall study results and limits: CMV-specific HLA-C-restricted TCR beta clonotypes dominated the ex vivo response.

A note on this clonotype: The antigen remains undetermined.

Using its own MiXCR run on the reads, TCRdb lists one record per CDR3 protein. The sample consists of fewer than 350,000 distinct CDR3 sequences, around 9.5% of them appearing once. The specimen was PBMCs. This sequence originates from a human donor in good health (CMV status not recorded). Some clones in this sample may be carry-over from other donors' samples.

CDR3: CASSPLSGPYNEQFF. The CDR3 DNA is TGTGCCAGCAGTCCCCTTAGCGGCCCTTACAATGAGCAGTTCTTC. V and J are TRBV6-2 or TRBV6-3 and TRBJ2-1; D is possibly TRBD2 (6 bases). Trimming took 5 bases from V and 4 from J, leaving 15 bases between them. This CDR3 spans 15 amino acids. The germline gives CDR1 MNHEY, CDR2 SVGEGT.